This T cell receptor (beta chain) comes out of a study of cytomegalovirus exposure and HLA in healthy donors. Both 60 Vbeta primers and 13 Jbeta primers went into the PCR. The protocol was immunoSEQ multiplex PCR, while the TCRdb copy is restricted to in-frame clones and leaves out a portion. This table has around 40,000 clones, roughly 87% appearing once. From germline, CDR1 is WNHNN and CDR2 SYGVQD (reference sequence). The CDR3 has 15 residues. The V and J ends lost 0 bases and 2 bases respectively, with 8 bases between them. Sequenced sample: PBMCs. This TCR was recovered from a woman aged 35 to 49 in good health and CMV-seropositive. The chain employs TRBV10-1 and TRBJ2-1; D remains ambiguous. In DNA form, the CDR3 reads TGCGCCAGCAGTGAGTCACTCCCGCCCTACAATGAGCAGTTCTTC. It is translated as CASSESLPPYNEQFF.